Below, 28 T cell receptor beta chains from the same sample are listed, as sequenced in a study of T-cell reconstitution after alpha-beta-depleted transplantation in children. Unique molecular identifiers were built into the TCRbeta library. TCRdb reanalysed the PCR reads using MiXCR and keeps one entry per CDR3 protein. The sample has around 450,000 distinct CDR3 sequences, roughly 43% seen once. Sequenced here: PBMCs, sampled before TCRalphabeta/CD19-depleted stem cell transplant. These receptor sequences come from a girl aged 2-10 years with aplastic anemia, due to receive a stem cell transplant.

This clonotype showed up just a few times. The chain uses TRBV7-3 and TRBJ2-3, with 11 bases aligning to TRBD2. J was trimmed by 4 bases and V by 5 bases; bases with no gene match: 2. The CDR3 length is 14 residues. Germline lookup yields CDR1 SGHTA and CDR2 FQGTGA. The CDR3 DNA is TGTGCCAGCAGCACTAGCGGGAGCGCAGATACGCAGTATTTT. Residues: CASSTSGSADTQYF.

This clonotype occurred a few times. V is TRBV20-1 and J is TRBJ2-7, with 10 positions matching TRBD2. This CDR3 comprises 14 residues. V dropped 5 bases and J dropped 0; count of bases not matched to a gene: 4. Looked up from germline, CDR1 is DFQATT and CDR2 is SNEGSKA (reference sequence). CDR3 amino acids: CSALEREGSYEQYF. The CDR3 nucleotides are TGCAGTGCTCTTGAGCGGGAGGGCTCCTACGAGCAGTACTTC.

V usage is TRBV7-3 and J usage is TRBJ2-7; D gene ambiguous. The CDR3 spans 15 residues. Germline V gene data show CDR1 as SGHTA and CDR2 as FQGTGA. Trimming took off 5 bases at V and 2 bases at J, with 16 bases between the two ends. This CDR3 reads CASSPERATAYEQYF. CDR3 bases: TGTGCCAGCAGCCCGGAACGGGCTACTGCCTACGAGCAGTACTTC.

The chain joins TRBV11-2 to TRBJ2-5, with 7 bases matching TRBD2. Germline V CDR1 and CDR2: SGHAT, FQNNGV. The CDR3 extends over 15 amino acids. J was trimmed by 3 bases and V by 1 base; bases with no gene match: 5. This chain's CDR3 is CASSLVGLEEETQYF. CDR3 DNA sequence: TGTGCCAGCAGCTTAGTCGGACTAGAGGAAGAGACCCAGTACTTC. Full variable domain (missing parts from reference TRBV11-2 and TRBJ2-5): EAGVAQSPRYKIIEKRQSVAFWCNPISGHATLYWYQQILGQGPKLLIQFQNNGVVDDSQLPKDRFSAERLKGVDSTLKIQPAKLEDSAVYLCASSLVGLEEETQYFGPGTRLLVL.

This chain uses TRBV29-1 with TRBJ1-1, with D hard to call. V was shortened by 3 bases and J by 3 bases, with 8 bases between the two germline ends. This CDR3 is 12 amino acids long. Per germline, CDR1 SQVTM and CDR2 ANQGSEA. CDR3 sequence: CSVEREDTEAFF. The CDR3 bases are TGCAGCGTTGAGAGGGAGGACACTGAAGCTTTCTTT.

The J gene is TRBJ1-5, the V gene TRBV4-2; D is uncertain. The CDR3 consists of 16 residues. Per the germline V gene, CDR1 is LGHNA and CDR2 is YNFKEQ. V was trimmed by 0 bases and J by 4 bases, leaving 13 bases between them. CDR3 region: CASSQDRQRVNQPQHF. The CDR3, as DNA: TGTGCCAGCAGCCAAGATCGGCAGCGCGTTAATCAGCCCCAGCATTTT.

The CDR3 DNA reads TGCGCCAGCAGCTTGACGCGTAGCGACAATGAGCAGTTCTTC. Encoded protein: CASSLTRSDNEQFF. This chain joins TRBV5-1 and TRBJ2-1; tentatively, D is TRBD2 (5 bases). Trimming shortened V by 1 base and J by 5 bases, and 10 bases separated the two germline ends. The CDR3 has 14 residues. Germline assignment: CDR1 SGHRS and CDR2 YFSETQ.

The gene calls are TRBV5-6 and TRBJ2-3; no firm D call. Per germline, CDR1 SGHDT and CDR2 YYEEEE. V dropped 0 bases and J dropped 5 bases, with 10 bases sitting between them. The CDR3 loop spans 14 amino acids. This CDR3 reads CASSLGQEQDTQYF. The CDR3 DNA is TGTGCCAGCAGCTTGGGGCAGGAGCAAGATACGCAGTATTTT. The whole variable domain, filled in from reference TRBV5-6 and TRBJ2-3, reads DAGVTQSPTHLIKTRGQQVTLRCSPKSGHDTVSWYQQALGQGPQFIFQYYEEEERQRGNFPDRFSGHQFPNYSSELNVNALLLGDSALYLCASSLGQEQDTQYFGPGTRLTVL.

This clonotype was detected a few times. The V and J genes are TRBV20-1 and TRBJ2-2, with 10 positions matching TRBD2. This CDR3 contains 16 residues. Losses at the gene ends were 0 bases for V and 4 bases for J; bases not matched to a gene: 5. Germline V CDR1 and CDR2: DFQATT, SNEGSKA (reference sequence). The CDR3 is CSARDRLAGGTGELFF. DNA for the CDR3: TGCAGTGCTAGAGATCGGTTAGCGGGAGGCACCGGGGAGCTGTTTTTT.

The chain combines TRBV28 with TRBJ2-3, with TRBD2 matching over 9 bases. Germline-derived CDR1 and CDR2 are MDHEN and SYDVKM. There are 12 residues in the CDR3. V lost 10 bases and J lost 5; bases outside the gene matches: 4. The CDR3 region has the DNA TGTGCCACAGCGGGGGGAGGAGATACGCAGTATTTT. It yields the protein CATAGGGDTQYF.

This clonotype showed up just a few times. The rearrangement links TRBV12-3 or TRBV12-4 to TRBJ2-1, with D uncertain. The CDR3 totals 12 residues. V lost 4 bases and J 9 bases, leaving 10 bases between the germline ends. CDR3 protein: CASSSSAAEQFF. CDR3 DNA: TGTGCCAGCAGTTCTAGTGCGGCTGAGCAGTTCTTC.

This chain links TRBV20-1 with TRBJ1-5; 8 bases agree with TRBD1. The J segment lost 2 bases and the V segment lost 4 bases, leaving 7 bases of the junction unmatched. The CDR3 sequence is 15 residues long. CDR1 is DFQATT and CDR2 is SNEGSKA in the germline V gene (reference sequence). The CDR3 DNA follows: TGCAGTGCTACACCCCAGGGGGCTGGCAATCAGCCCCAGCATTTT. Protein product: CSATPQGAGNQPQHF.

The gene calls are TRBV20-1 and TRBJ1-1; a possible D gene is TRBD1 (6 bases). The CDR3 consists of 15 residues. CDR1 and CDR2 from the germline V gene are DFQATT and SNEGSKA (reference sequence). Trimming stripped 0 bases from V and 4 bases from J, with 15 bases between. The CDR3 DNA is TGCAGTGCTAGAGAATCGACAGGTCAAGGCACTGAAGCTTTCTTT. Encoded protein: CSARESTGQGTEAFF.

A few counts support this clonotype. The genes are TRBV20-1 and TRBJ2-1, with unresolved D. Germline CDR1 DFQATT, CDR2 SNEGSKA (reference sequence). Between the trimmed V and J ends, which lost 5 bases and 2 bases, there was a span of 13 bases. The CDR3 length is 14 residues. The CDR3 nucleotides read TGCAGTGCTGCGCAGCCCCCAGCCTACAATGAGCAGTTCTTC. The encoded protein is CSAAQPPAYNEQFF.

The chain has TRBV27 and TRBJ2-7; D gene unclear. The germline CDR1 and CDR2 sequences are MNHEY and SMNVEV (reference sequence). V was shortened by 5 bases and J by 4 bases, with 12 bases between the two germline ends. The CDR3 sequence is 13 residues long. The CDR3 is CASSADEGYEQYF. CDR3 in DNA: TGTGCCAGCAGTGCTGACGAAGGGTACGAGCAGTACTTC.

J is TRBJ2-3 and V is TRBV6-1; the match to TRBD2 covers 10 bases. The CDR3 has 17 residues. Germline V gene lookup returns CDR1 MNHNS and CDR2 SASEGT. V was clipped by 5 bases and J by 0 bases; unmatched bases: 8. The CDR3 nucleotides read TGTGCCAGCAGTACCCGGTTAGCGGGGGGTAGCACAGATACGCAGTATTTT. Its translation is CASSTRLAGGSTDTQYF.

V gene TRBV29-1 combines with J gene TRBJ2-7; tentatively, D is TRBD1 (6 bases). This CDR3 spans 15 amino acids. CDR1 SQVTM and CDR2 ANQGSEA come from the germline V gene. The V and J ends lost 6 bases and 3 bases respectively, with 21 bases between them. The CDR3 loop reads CSVDNPTGVGYEQYF. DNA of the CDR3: TGCAGCGTCGATAATCCGACAGGCGTCGGCTACGAGCAGTACTTC.

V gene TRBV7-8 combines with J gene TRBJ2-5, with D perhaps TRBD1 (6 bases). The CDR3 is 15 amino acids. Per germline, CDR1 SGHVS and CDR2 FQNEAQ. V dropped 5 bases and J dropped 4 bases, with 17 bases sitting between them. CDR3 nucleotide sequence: TGTGCCAGCAGCCCTCACAGGGTCGATCGAGAGACCCAGTACTTC. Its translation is CASSPHRVDRETQYF.

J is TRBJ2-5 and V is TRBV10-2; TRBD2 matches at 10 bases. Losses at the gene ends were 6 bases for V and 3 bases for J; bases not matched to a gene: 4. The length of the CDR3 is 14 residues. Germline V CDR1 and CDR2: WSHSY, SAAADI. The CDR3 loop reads CASSSSGSKETQYF. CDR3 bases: TGCGCCAGCAGCTCTAGCGGGAGCAAAGAGACCCAGTACTTC.

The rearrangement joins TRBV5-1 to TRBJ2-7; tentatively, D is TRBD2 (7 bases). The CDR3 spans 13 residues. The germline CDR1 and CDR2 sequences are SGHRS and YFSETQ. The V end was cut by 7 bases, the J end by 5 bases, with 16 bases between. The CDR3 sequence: CASREGGGNEQYF. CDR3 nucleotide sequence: TGCGCCAGCCGTGAAGGGGGGGGGAACGAGCAGTACTTC.

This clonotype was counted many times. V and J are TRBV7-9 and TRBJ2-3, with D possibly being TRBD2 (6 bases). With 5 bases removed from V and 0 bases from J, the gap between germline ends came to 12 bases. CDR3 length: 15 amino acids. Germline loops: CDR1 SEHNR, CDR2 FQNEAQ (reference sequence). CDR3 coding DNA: TGTGCCAGCAGCGCCAGAGCGGGCAGCACAGATACGCAGTATTTT. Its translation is CASSARAGSTDTQYF.

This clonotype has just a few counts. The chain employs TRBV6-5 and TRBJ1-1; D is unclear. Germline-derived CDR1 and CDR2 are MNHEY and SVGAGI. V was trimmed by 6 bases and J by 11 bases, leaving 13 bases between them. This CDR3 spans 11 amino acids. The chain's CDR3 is CASSWEGSAFF. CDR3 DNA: TGTGCCAGCAGCTGGGAGGGTTCGGCTTTCTTT.

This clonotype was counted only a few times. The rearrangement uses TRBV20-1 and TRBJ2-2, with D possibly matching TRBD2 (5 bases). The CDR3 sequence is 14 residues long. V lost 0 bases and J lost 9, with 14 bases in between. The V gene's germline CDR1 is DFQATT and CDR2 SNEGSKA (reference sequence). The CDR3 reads CSARDRTRGRELFF. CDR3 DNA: TGCAGTGCTAGAGACCGAACTAGAGGCAGGGAGCTGTTTTTT.

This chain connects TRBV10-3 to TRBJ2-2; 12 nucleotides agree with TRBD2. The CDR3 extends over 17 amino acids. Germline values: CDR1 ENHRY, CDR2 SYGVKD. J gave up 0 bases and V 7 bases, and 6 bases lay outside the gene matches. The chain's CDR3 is CAITQRTSGTNTGELFF. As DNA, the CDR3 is TGTGCCATCACCCAAAGGACTAGCGGGACGAACACCGGGGAGCTGTTTTTT.

In DNA, the CDR3 is TGTGCCAGCTCACCGGATGCAACTAATGAAAAACTGTTTTTT. Its protein is CASSPDATNEKLFF. This chain joins TRBV18 and TRBJ1-4; D uncertain. CDR1 and CDR2 from the germline V gene are KGHSH and LQKENI. CDR3 length: 14 residues. Deletions cut 3 bases from V and 0 bases from J, with 5 bases between.

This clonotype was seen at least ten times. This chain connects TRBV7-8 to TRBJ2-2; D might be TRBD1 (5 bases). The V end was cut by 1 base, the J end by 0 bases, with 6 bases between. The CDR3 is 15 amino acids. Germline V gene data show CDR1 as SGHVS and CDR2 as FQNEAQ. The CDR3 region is CASSLVQANTGELFF. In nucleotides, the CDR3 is TGTGCCAGCAGCTTAGTACAGGCGAACACCGGGGAGCTGTTTTTT.

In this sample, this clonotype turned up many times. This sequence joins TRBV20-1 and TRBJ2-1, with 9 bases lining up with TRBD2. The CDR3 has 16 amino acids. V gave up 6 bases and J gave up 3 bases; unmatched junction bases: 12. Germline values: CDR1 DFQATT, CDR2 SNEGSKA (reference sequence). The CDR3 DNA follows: TGCAGTGCGTCCCCTCCCGGGACTAGCTTCTACAATGAGCAGTTCTTC. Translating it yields CSASPPGTSFYNEQFF.

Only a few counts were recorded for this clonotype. CDR3 DNA sequence: TGCAGTGCCACAAGGGACAGGGGCACCTACGAGCAGTACTTC. It yields the protein CSATRDRGTYEQYF. V usage is TRBV20-1 and J usage is TRBJ2-7; 10 nucleotides match TRBD1. The CDR3 is 14 amino acids. Trimming took 6 bases from V and 2 from J; bases not matched to a gene: 7. CDR1 and CDR2 from the germline V gene are DFQATT and SNEGSKA (reference sequence).